This is a list of T cell receptor beta chains from one sample in a study of cytotoxic CD8 clonotypes in ibrutinib-treated CLL. Some clones are missing from TCRdb's copy, which holds only in-frame ones; the method was immunoSEQ multiplex PCR. The repertoire holds around 310,000 clones, with almost 80% as singletons. The source material was PBMCs, sampled before ibrutinib treatment. These TCRs come from a human donor with chronic lymphocytic leukemia. The CDR3 runs from the conserved cysteine through the conserved F or W. The D gene is left open where the match is weak. Rows give clone size only sometimes, using once, few, many, or a class for an expanded clone.

V: TRBV6-5; J: TRBJ2-7; D: TRBD1; size: NA; CDR3: CASRKDRAPDEQYF; DNA: TGTGCCAGCAGAAAAGACAGGGCCCCTGACGAGCAGTACTTC
V: TRBV9; J: TRBJ2-7; D: TRBD1; size: NA; CDR3: CASSVVPTAIGGSEQYF; DNA: TGTGCCAGCAGCGTAGTCCCCACTGCGATAGGGGGCTCTGAGCAGTACTTC
V: TRBV5-8; J: TRBJ2-7; D: TRBD2; size: NA; CDR3: CASSTGLAGSSYEQYF; DNA: TGTGCCAGCAGCACCGGACTAGCGGGATCCTCCTACGAGCAGTACTTC
V: TRBV11-3; J: TRBJ2-1; D: NA; size: NA; CDR3: CASSLDPTLPDGNEQFF; DNA: TGTGCCAGCAGCTTAGATCCCACACTCCCGGACGGCAATGAGCAGTTCTTC
V: TRBV7-3; J: TRBJ2-3; D: NA; size: NA; CDR3: CASSLRPNTDTQYF; DNA: TGTGCCAGCAGCTTAAGACCTAACACAGATACGCAGTATTTT
V: TRBV29-1; J: TRBJ2-1; D: TRBD2; size: NA; CDR3: CSVVRASGRAYNEQFF; DNA: TGCAGCGTTGTACGAGCTAGCGGGAGAGCCTACAATGAGCAGTTCTTC
V: TRBV2; J: TRBJ2-7; D: NA; size: NA; CDR3: CASTPGLSSYEQYF; DNA: TGTGCCAGCACCCCGGGACTGAGCTCCTACGAGCAGTACTTC
V: TRBV25-1; J: TRBJ1-2; D: NA; size: few; CDR3: CASSVTGQSYGYTF; DNA: TGTGCCAGCAGTGTGACCGGACAGTCCTATGGCTACACCTTC
V: TRBV21-1; J: TRBJ1-4; D: NA; size: NA; CDR3: CASSKVGSGQQAEKLFF; DNA: TGTGCCAGCAGCAAAGTGGGGTCCGGACAGCAGGCTGAAAAACTGTTTTTT
V: TRBV18; J: TRBJ2-3; D: NA; size: once; CDR3: CASSQGSGHPRATQYF; DNA: TGTGCCAGCTCACAGGGCTCGGGACACCCGAGGGCTACGCAGTATTTT
V: TRBV6-5; J: TRBJ2-3; D: TRBD2; size: NA; CDR3: CASKPSGLSTDTQYF; DNA: TGTGCCAGCAAGCCTAGCGGGCTTAGCACAGATACGCAGTATTTT
V: TRBV11-2; J: TRBJ2-3; D: TRBD2; size: NA; CDR3: CASSLSGLGLAGPGTQYF; DNA: TGTGCCAGCAGCTTATCAGGGCTCGGACTAGCGGGGCCGGGTACGCAGTATTTT
V: TRBV7-2; J: TRBJ1-5; D: TRBD1; size: once; CDR3: CASSLGGTGALSNQPQHF; DNA: TGTGCCAGCAGCTTAGGGGGGACAGGGGCACTTAGCAATCAGCCCCAGCATTTT
V: TRBV7-9; J: TRBJ2-7; D: TRBD2; size: NA; CDR3: CASSPRRGFATAEQYF; DNA: TGTGCCAGCAGTCCCCGGCGGGGGTTCGCCACCGCCGAGCAGTACTTC
V: TRBV5-4; J: TRBJ1-2; D: NA; size: few; CDR3: CASSFGPYGYTF; DNA: TGTGCCAGCAGCTTCGGTCCTTATGGCTACACCTTC
V: TRBV30; J: TRBJ1-5; D: TRBD1; size: NA; CDR3: CAWSQGANQPQHF; DNA: TGTGCCTGGAGTCAGGGGGCAAATCAGCCCCAGCATTTT
V: TRBV4-1; J: TRBJ2-1; D: TRBD2; size: NA; CDR3: CASSQGVAGGPRFF; DNA: TGCGCCAGCAGCCAAGGGGTAGCGGGAGGGCCAAGGTTCTTC
V: TRBV7-9; J: TRBJ2-5; D: NA; size: NA; CDR3: CASSGETGMFETQYF; DNA: TGTGCCAGCAGCGGAGAGACAGGAATGTTTGAGACCCAGTACTTC
V: TRBV4-3; J: TRBJ2-3; D: TRBD1; size: NA; CDR3: CASSQTGGAGTDTQYF; DNA: TGCGCCAGCAGCCAGACAGGGGGCGCAGGTACAGATACGCAGTATTTT
V: TRBV19; J: TRBJ2-2; D: NA; size: NA; CDR3: CASPSVTGELFF; DNA: TGTGCCAGTCCCTCCGTAACCGGGGAGCTGTTTTTT
V: TRBV9; J: TRBJ2-7; D: TRBD1; size: NA; CDR3: CASSVVSGGEQYF; DNA: TGTGCCAGCAGCGTAGTGTCAGGGGGCGAGCAGTACTTC
V: TRBV25-1; J: TRBJ2-2; D: NA; size: NA; CDR3: CASSTQGTGELFF; DNA: TGTGCCAGCAGTACACAGGGAACCGGGGAGCTGTTTTTT
V: TRBV20-1; J: TRBJ1-1; D: NA; size: NA; CDR3: CSARNTEAFF; DNA: TGCAGTGCTCGAAACACTGAAGCTTTCTTT
V: TRBV4-3; J: TRBJ2-3; D: NA; size: NA; CDR3: CASSQDQGEADTQYF; DNA: TGCGCCAGCAGCCAAGATCAGGGGGAGGCAGATACGCAGTATTTT
V: TRBV7-9; J: TRBJ2-1; D: NA; size: NA; CDR3: CASSLRVNYNEQFF; DNA: TGTGCCAGCAGCTTGCGAGTCAACTACAATGAGCAGTTCTTC
V: TRBV29-1; J: TRBJ2-3; D: NA; size: NA; CDR3: CSVEDGATDTQYF; DNA: TGCAGCGTTGAAGATGGGGCCACAGATACGCAGTATTTT
V: TRBV9; J: TRBJ2-7; D: NA; size: NA; CDR3: CASSVGPSGQYTYEQYF; DNA: TGTGCCAGCAGCGTCGGCCCCTCGGGGCAATATACCTACGAGCAGTACTTC
V: TRBV30; J: TRBJ1-2; D: NA; size: few; CDR3: CALGEGAFYGYTF; DNA: TGTGCCTTGGGGGAGGGCGCCTTCTATGGCTACACCTTC
V: TRBV28; J: TRBJ1-1; D: NA; size: NA; CDR3: CASSLGSPLGTEAFF; DNA: TGTGCCAGCAGTTTAGGGTCTCCTCTCGGCACTGAAGCTTTCTTT
V: TRBV6-5; J: TRBJ1-2; D: NA; size: few; CDR3: CASSYSSTANYGYTF; DNA: TGTGCCAGCAGTTACTCGTCAACAGCTAACTATGGCTACACCTTC
V: TRBV27; J: TRBJ1-4; D: NA; size: NA; CDR3: CASSPLSRAELFF; DNA: TGTGCCAGCAGCCCCCTATCTAGGGCGGAACTGTTTTTT
V: TRBV30; J: TRBJ2-1; D: TRBD2; size: NA; CDR3: CAWSRLAATNEQFF; DNA: TGTGCCTGGAGCCGACTAGCGGCGACCAATGAGCAGTTCTTC
V: TRBV7-2; J: TRBJ2-5; D: NA; size: NA; CDR3: CASSLTSFQETQYF; DNA: TGTGCCAGCAGCTTAACTAGCTTCCAAGAGACCCAGTACTTC
V: TRBV10-1; J: TRBJ2-1; D: TRBD2; size: NA; CDR3: CASRQGLAGVVGFF; DNA: TGCGCCAGCAGGCAGGGACTAGCGGGAGTTGTGGGGTTCTTC
V: TRBV25-1; J: TRBJ2-5; D: NA; size: once; CDR3: CASSELRTPSKETQYF; DNA: TGTGCCAGCAGTGAATTAAGGACACCGAGTAAAGAGACCCAGTACTTC
V: TRBV30; J: TRBJ1-2; D: TRBD1; size: NA; CDR3: CAWSATGAWGYTF; DNA: TGTGCCTGGAGCGCTACAGGGGCTTGGGGCTACACCTTC
V: TRBV7-3; J: TRBJ2-2; D: TRBD2; size: few; CDR3: CASSVSSGPGELFF; DNA: TGTGCCAGCAGCGTGTCTAGCGGCCCCGGGGAGCTGTTTTTT
V: TRBV30; J: TRBJ1-5; D: NA; size: NA; CDR3: CAWSVLEENQPQHF; DNA: TGTGCCTGGAGTGTACTCGAGGAAAATCAGCCCCAGCATTTT
V: TRBV27; J: TRBJ2-3; D: TRBD2; size: NA; CDR3: CASSLIAGSHTQYF; DNA: TGTGCCAGCAGTCTCATAGCGGGGAGCCATACGCAGTATTTT
V: TRBV7-9; J: TRBJ1-2; D: NA; size: NA; CDR3: CASSLMGPVYGYTF; DNA: TGTGCCAGCAGCTTAATGGGGCCGGTCTATGGCTACACCTTC
V: TRBV9; J: TRBJ2-7; D: TRBD1; size: NA; CDR3: CASSELPTGDEQYF; DNA: TGTGCCAGCAGCGAGCTTCCGACAGGGGACGAGCAGTACTTC
V: TRBV19; J: TRBJ2-7; D: TRBD2; size: NA; CDR3: CASSAVSSGRVYEQYF; DNA: TGTGCCAGTAGTGCGGTCTCTAGCGGGAGAGTATACGAGCAGTACTTC